Listed here are 28 T cell receptor beta chains from one sample, sequenced in a study of CD8 T cells in ankylosing spondylitis. Study results and limitations: Characteristic of ankylosing spondylitis blood, it appeared, was a TCR beta motif comprising roughly eight highly homologous variants.

No antigens are known for them. One entry per CDR3 protein, called by TCRdb with MiXCR from the 5' RACE reads. The sample lists approximately 520,000 distinct CDR3 sequences; 5.3% were seen once. The sample was blood, either unsorted or a sorted T cell fraction (not recorded which). These receptors came from a male donor with ankylosing spondylitis.

The sample holds many counts of this clonotype. The genes are TRBV9 and TRBJ2-7; a weak D match, TRBD2 (6 bases). This CDR3 has 14 amino acids. The V end was cut by 2 bases, the J end by 3 bases, with 12 bases between. Germline loops: CDR1 SGDLS, CDR2 YYNGEE. The CDR3 sequence: CASSVSGNFYEQYF. The CDR3 DNA is TGTGCCAGCAGCGTTAGCGGAAACTTCTACGAGCAGTACTTC.

This clonotype was recorded a few times. V and J are TRBV9 and TRBJ2-5, with TRBD2 matching 10 bases. V shed 3 bases and J 5 bases; nucleotides not matched to a gene: 16. The CDR3 extends over 18 amino acids. In germline, CDR1 is SGDLS, CDR2 YYNGEE. CDR3 sequence reads: CASSARPSGRAWRETQYF. The CDR3 region has the DNA TGTGCCAGCAGCGCGAGACCAAGCGGGAGGGCCTGGAGGGAGACCCAGTACTTC. The variable domain in full, completed from reference TRBV9 and TRBJ2-5, reads DSGVTQTPKHLITATGQRVTLRCSPRSGDLSVYWYQQSLDQGLQFLIQYYNGEERAKGNILERFSAQQFPDLHSELNLSSLELGDSALYFCASSARPSGRAWRETQYFGPGTRLLVL.

This clonotype was detected ten times or more. The V gene is TRBV6-2 or TRBV6-3, the J gene TRBJ1-2; D remains ambiguous. Germline loops: CDR1 MNHEY, CDR2 SVGEGT. This CDR3 contains 16 residues. V was cut by 0 bases and J by 4 bases, with 15 bases left in between. In DNA form, the CDR3 reads TGTGCCAGCAGTTACTCCCGATCCGGCGGTCGCTATGGCTACACCTTC. Protein sequence: CASSYSRSGGRYGYTF.

At least ten counts were recorded for this clonotype. The chain is built from TRBV6-2 or TRBV6-3 and TRBJ1-2; 7 bases fit TRBD1. Germline V gives CDR1 MNHEY, CDR2 SVGEGT. V dropped 8 bases and J dropped 4; count of bases not matched to a gene: 10. The CDR3 is 14 residues long. For the CDR3, the DNA is TGTGCCAGCCAAAACTCGGGACAGACCTATGGCTACACCTTC. This codes for CASQNSGQTYGYTF.

The sample holds a few counts of this clonotype. The genes are TRBV20-1 and TRBJ2-3, with D unclear. CDR1 and CDR2 from the germline V gene are DFQATT and SNEGSKA (reference sequence). The V and J ends lost 1 base and 5 bases respectively, with 22 bases between them. The CDR3 loop spans 17 amino acids. The DNA for the CDR3 is TGCAGTGCTAGAGGATCTATAAGGTTGACCCTGGAAGATACGCAGTATTTT. Translating gives CSARGSIRLTLEDTQYF.

This clonotype was counted many times. The rearrangement joins TRBV4-2 to TRBJ2-1; the match to TRBD2 covers 8 bases. Trimming cost V 2 bases and J 3 bases; bases outside gene matches: 12. CDR1 and CDR2 (germline): LGHNA, YNFKEQ. CDR3 length: 18 amino acids. The CDR3 reads CASSQLPFSGGNYNEQFF. Here the CDR3 DNA reads TGTGCCAGCAGCCAATTACCGTTCAGCGGGGGCAACTACAATGAGCAGTTCTTC.

This clonotype was counted ten times or more. The gene calls are TRBV5-1 and TRBJ2-7, with TRBD1 identical over 7 bases. Germline CDR1 and CDR2: SGHRS and YFSETQ. The CDR3 is 14 amino acids. V was clipped by 4 bases and J by 2 bases; unmatched bases: 6. The CDR3 coding sequence is TGCGCCAGCAGCGCCGGGACAGTAACCTACGAGCAGTACTTC. This gives the protein CASSAGTVTYEQYF.

There are many counts of this clonotype. The J gene is TRBJ1-4, the V gene TRBV7-8; D remains unclear. The V end was cut by 2 bases, the J end by 6 bases, with 10 bases between. This CDR3 has 14 amino acids. Germline assignment: CDR1 SGHVS and CDR2 FQNEAQ. The CDR3, as DNA: TGTGCCAGCAGCTTACCGTACCCCGATGAAAAACTGTTTTTT. Amino acids: CASSLPYPDEKLFF.

This rearrangement joins TRBV6-5 to TRBJ2-2; no firm D call. The V gene lost 9 bases and the J gene lost 7 bases, with 9 bases spanning the gap. CDR3 length equals 11 residues. Germline values: CDR1 MNHEY, CDR2 SVGAGI. CDR3 bases: TGTGCCAGTAGGACGGTCGGGGAGCTGTTTTTT. As protein: CASRTVGELFF.

This clonotype showed up many times. The V gene is TRBV4-2, the J gene TRBJ2-7; TRBD2 aligns across 11 bases. Per germline, CDR1 LGHNA and CDR2 YNFKEQ. There are 15 residues in the CDR3. V shed 2 bases, J shed 4 bases, and the junction held 4 bases outside the gene matches. The CDR3 here is CASSQFGTSGYEQYF. The CDR3, as DNA: TGTGCCAGCAGCCAATTCGGGACTAGCGGTTACGAGCAGTACTTC.

This clonotype has ten or more counts. This chain connects TRBV20-1 to TRBJ1-1; D remains unclear. Germline assignment: CDR1 DFQATT and CDR2 SNEGSKA (reference sequence). The CDR3 has 15 residues. CDR3 DNA sequence: TGCAGCTCCCCCAGTCGGAATAGGGTGTACACTGAAGCTTTCTTT. This sequence encodes CSSPSRNRVYTEAFF.

This clonotype showed up many times. V is TRBV27 and J is TRBJ2-1, with TRBD1 matching over 7 bases. The CDR3 covers 14 residues. Trimming took 6 bases from V and 5 from J; bases not matched to a gene: 7. Looked up from germline, CDR1 is MNHEY and CDR2 is SMNVEV (reference sequence). CDR3 sequence reads: CASRSDRVNNEQFF. The DNA for the CDR3 is TGTGCCAGCAGAAGTGACAGGGTAAACAATGAGCAGTTCTTC.

This clonotype occurred a few times. This sequence joins TRBV6-2 or TRBV6-3 and TRBJ2-7, with a possible D match to TRBD2 (6 bases). CDR3 size: 16 residues. Looked up from germline, CDR1 is MNHEY and CDR2 is SVGEGT. V dropped 7 bases and J dropped 0 bases, with 19 bases sitting between them. The DNA of the CDR3 is TGTGCCAGCACTCAACGTGGGGGGTTTTACTCCTACGAGCAGTACTTC. Its translation is CASTQRGGFYSYEQYF.

This clonotype was found many times. The chain is built from TRBV27 and TRBJ2-3; D could derive from TRBD1 or TRBD2 (5 bases each). Germline V gene sequence: CDR1 MNHEY, CDR2 SMNVEV (reference sequence). V shed 4 bases and J shed 4 bases, with 21 bases lying between them. The CDR3 has 17 amino acids. The CDR3, as DNA: TGTGCCAGCAGTTCCGCCGGGCCCCAAAGGGGAGCAGATACGCAGTATTTT. This sequence encodes CASSSAGPQRGADTQYF.

This clonotype has a count of ten or more. The J gene is TRBJ2-3, the V gene TRBV9; 7 bases map to TRBD2. Unmatched junction bases numbered 6, after V lost 0 bases and J lost 5 bases. Germline V lookup: CDR1 SGDLS, CDR2 YYNGEE. The CDR3 totals 15 residues. CDR3 DNA sequence: TGTGCCAGCAGCGTAGGGGGGACTACCCAAGATACGCAGTATTTT. It encodes CASSVGGTTQDTQYF. The entire variable domain, with the rest obtained from reference TRBV9 and TRBJ2-3, is as follows: DSGVTQTPKHLITATGQRVTLRCSPRSGDLSVYWYQQSLDQGLQFLIQYYNGEERAKGNILERFSAQQFPDLHSELNLSSLELGDSALYFCASSVGGTTQDTQYFGPGTRLTVL.

This clonotype showed up many times. The V and J genes are TRBV7-8 and TRBJ2-1, with TRBD2 matching over 7 bases. In germline, CDR1 is SGHVS, CDR2 FQNEAQ. The CDR3 sequence is 14 residues long. The V and J ends lost 5 bases and 13 bases, in that order; junction bases with no gene match: 14. In DNA form, the CDR3 reads TGTGCCAGCAGCACCTCCGGGACTATTTCTCCACAGTTCTTC. It is translated as CASSTSGTISPQFF.

Ten or more counts support this clonotype. The chain combines TRBV12-3 or TRBV12-4 with TRBJ1-3; D call uncertain. The CDR3 runs to 13 residues. V was cut by 4 bases and J by 8 bases, with 12 bases left in between. CDR3 residues: CASSSLGQDTIYF. The CDR3 nucleotides read TGTGCCAGCAGTTCATTAGGGCAGGACACCATATATTTT.

There are many counts of this clonotype. This chain connects TRBV5-5 to TRBJ1-1, with D unclear. CDR1 is SGHKS, CDR2 YYEKEE, per germline (reference sequence). The CDR3 is made up of 14 amino acids. V was shortened by 5 bases and J by 1 base, with 12 bases between the two germline ends. CDR3 coding DNA: TGTGCCAGCAGTACAAGGACGGCGAACACTGAAGCTTTCTTT. Protein product: CASSTRTANTEAFF.

The table lists this clonotype with many counts. This chain joins TRBV29-1 and TRBJ2-1; D is ambiguous. The germline CDR1 and CDR2 sequences are SQVTM and ANQGSEA. The ends were cut back, 6 bases at V and 4 bases at J, with 10 bases in the middle. The CDR3 runs to 12 residues. This CDR3 is CSVGFRYNEQFF. CDR3 nucleotides: TGCAGCGTGGGGTTTCGGTACAATGAGCAGTTCTTC.

This clonotype was picked up a small number of times. The rearrangement uses TRBV12-3 or TRBV12-4 and TRBJ2-6; 8 nucleotides line up with TRBD1. This CDR3 contains 18 residues. Trimming removed 3 bases from V and 0 bases from J; junction bases left unmatched: 7. The CDR3 loop is CASSFPTGASSGANVLTF. The CDR3 nucleotides are TGTGCCAGCAGTTTTCCGACAGGGGCAAGCTCTGGGGCCAACGTCCTGACTTTC.

The table lists this clonotype with many counts. The rearrangement links TRBV18 to TRBJ2-1, with 12 bases matching TRBD2. Germline CDR1 reads KGHSH; CDR2 reads LQKENI. V lost 3 bases to trimming and J lost 8 bases; unmatched junction nucleotides: 8. The CDR3 has 16 residues. Here the CDR3 DNA reads TGTGCCAGCTCACCGCGACTAGCGGGGGCCGGGTATGAGCAGTTCTTC. It yields the protein CASSPRLAGAGYEQFF.

This clonotype was counted at least ten times. The rearrangement links TRBV7-2 to TRBJ2-7; D is unresolved. The CDR3 is 11 amino acids. Trimming removed 5 bases from V and 9 bases from J, with 11 bases in between. The V gene's germline CDR1 is SGHTA and CDR2 FQGNSA. The CDR3 bases are TGTGCCAGCAGCGAAGTCGGAAGGCAGTACTTC. As protein: CASSEVGRQYF. The full variable domain, completed using reference TRBV7-2 and TRBJ2-7, is GAGVSQSPSNKVTEKGKDVELRCDPISGHTALYWYRQSLGQGLEFLIYFQGNSAPDKSGLPSDRFSAERTGGSVSTLTIQRTQQEDSAVYLCASSEVGRQYFGPGTRLTVT.

This clonotype was counted ten times or more. The chain joins TRBV29-1 to TRBJ2-7, with 9 bases aligning to TRBD1. The J segment lost 3 bases and the V segment lost 4 bases, leaving 1 base of the junction unmatched. The CDR3 has 12 amino acids. Germline V gives CDR1 SQVTM, CDR2 ANQGSEA. The CDR3 DNA is TGCAGCGTTGGGGGACAGGGCTACGAGCAGTACTTC. Its protein product is CSVGGQGYEQYF.

The V gene is TRBV7-2, the J gene TRBJ2-6; 8 nucleotides align to TRBD1. Germline lookup yields CDR1 SGHTA and CDR2 FQGNSA. The CDR3 runs 15 residues. V gave up 5 bases and J gave up 2 bases; unmatched junction bases: 2. The CDR3 spells CASSRQGPGANVLTF. The CDR3 bases are TGTGCCAGCAGCAGACAGGGGCCTGGGGCCAACGTCCTGACTTTC. Together with reference TRBV7-2 and TRBJ2-6, the CDR3 gives the full variable domain: GAGVSQSPSNKVTEKGKDVELRCDPISGHTALYWYRQSLGQGLEFLIYFQGNSAPDKSGLPSDRFSAERTGGSVSTLTIQRTQQEDSAVYLCASSRQGPGANVLTFGAGSRLTVL.

This chain links TRBV6-1 with TRBJ2-3; D is perhaps TRBD1 or TRBD2 (5 bases each). The germline V and J ends were trimmed by 4 bases and 2 bases, with 28 bases remaining between them. The CDR3 length is 20 residues. CDR1 MNHNS and CDR2 SASEGT come from the germline V gene. CDR3: CASSAHRGALFQVHTDTQYF. CDR3 sequence (DNA): TGTGCCAGCAGTGCCCACCGAGGGGCCTTATTCCAGGTGCACACAGATACGCAGTATTTT.

This clonotype came up many times. J is TRBJ2-2 and V is TRBV7-8; TRBD1 is a possible D gene (5 bases). CDR1 is SGHVS, CDR2 FQNEAQ, per germline. Trimming left V 5 bases short and J 1 base short, with 8 bases between. CDR3 length: 14 amino acids. The CDR3 reads CASSPRENTGELFF. In DNA form, the CDR3 reads TGTGCCAGCAGCCCCAGGGAGAACACCGGGGAGCTGTTTTTT.

The chain is built from TRBV7-9 and TRBJ2-7; the D gene is possibly TRBD2 (6 bases). Trimming removed 3 bases at V and 5 bases at J, with 14 bases between. Germline V gene data show CDR1 as SEHNR and CDR2 as FQNEAQ (reference sequence). This CDR3 contains 14 residues. The CDR3 nucleotides read TGTGCCAGCAGCTTTCAGTTCTCGGGGGACGAGCAGTACTTC. Translated: CASSFQFSGDEQYF.

This clonotype was recorded at least ten times. The chain combines TRBV6-6 with TRBJ2-4; D gene unclear. The CDR3 loop spans 13 amino acids. The germline V and J ends were trimmed by 6 bases and 1 base, with 7 bases remaining between them. CDR1 and CDR2 (germline): MNHNY, SVGAGI (reference sequence). The CDR3 sequence: CASRALAKNIQYF. The DNA of the CDR3 is TGTGCCAGCAGGGCACTGGCCAAAAACATTCAGTACTTC.